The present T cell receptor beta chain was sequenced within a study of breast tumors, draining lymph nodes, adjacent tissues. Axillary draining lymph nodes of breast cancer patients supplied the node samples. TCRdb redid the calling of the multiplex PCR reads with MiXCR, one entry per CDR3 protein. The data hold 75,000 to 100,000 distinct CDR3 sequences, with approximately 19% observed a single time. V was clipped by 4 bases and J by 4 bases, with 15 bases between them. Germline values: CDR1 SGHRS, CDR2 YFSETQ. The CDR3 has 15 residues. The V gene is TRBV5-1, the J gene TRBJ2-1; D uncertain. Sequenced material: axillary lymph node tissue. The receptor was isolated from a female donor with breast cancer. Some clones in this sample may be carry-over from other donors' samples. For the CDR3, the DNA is TGCGCCAGCAGCGATCAAGGCAACCCGTACAATGAGCAGTTCTTC. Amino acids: CASSDQGNPYNEQFF.